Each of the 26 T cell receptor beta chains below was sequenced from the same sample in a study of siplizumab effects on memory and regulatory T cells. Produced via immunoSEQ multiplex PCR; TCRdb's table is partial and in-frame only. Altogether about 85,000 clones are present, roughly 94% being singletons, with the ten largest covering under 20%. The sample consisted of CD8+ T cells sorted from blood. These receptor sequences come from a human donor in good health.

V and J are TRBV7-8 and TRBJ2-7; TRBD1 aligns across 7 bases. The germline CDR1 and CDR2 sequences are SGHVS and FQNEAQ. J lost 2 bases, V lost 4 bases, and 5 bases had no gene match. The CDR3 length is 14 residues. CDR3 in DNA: TGTGCCAGCAGCTCACTGACAGGGACCTACGAGCAGTACTTC. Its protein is CASSSLTGTYEQYF.

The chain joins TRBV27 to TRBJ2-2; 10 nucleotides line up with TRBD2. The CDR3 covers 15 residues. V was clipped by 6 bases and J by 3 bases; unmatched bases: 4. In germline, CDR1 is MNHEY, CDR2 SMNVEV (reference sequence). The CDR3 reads CASRIAGGYTGELFF. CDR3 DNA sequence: TGTGCCAGCAGGATAGCGGGAGGTTACACCGGGGAGCTGTTTTTT.

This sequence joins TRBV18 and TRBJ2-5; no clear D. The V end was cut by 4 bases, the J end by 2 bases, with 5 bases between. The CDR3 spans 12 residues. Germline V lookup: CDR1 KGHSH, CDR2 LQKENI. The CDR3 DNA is TGTGCCAGCTCACTCACACAAGAGACCCAGTACTTC. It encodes CASSLTQETQYF.

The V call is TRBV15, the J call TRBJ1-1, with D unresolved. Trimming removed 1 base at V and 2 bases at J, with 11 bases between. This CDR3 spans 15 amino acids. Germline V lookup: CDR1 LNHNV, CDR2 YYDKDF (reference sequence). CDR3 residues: CATSRGAEGNTEAFF. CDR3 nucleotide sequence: TGTGCCACCAGCAGAGGGGCGGAAGGAAACACTGAAGCTTTCTTT.

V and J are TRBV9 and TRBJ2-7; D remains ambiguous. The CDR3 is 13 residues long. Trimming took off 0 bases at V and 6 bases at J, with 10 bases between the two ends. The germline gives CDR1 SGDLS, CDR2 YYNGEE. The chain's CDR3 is CASSVGGYSEQYF. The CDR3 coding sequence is TGTGCCAGCAGCGTAGGTGGGTATAGCGAGCAGTACTTC. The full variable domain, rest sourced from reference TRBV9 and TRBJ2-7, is DSGVTQTPKHLITATGQRVTLRCSPRSGDLSVYWYQQSLDQGLQFLIQYYNGEERAKGNILERFSAQQFPDLHSELNLSSLELGDSALYFCASSVGGYSEQYFGPGTRLTVT.

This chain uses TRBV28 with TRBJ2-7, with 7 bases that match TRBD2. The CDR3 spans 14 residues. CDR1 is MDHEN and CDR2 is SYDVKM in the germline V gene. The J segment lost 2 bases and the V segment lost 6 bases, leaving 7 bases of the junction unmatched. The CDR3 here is CASSRRTSPYEQYF. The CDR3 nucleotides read TGTGCCAGCAGCCGCCGGACTAGTCCCTACGAGCAGTACTTC.

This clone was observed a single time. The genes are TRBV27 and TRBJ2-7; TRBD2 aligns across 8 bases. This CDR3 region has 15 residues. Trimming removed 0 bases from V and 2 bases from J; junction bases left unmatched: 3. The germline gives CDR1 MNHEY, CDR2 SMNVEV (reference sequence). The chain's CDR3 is CASSLSAGVAYEQYF. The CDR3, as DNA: TGTGCCAGCAGTTTATCAGCGGGAGTTGCCTACGAGCAGTACTTC.

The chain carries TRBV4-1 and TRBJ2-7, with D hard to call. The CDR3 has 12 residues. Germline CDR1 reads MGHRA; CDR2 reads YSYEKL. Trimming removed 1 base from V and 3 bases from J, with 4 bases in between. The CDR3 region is CASSQGNYEQYF. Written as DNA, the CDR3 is TGCGCCAGCAGCCAAGGGAACTACGAGCAGTACTTC.

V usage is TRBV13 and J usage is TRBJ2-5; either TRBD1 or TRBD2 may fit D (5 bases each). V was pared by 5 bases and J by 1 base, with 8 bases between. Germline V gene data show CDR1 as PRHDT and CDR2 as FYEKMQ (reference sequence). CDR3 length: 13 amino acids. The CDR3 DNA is TGTGCCAGCAGCGTCGGGACCCAAGAGACCCAGTACTTC. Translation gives CASSVGTQETQYF.

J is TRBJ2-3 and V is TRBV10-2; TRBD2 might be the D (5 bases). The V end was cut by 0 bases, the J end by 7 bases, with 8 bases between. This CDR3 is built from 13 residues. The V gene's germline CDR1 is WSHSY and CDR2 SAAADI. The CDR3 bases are TGCGCCAGCAGTGAGTCGGGAGTCAATACGCAGTATTTT. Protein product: CASSESGVNTQYF.

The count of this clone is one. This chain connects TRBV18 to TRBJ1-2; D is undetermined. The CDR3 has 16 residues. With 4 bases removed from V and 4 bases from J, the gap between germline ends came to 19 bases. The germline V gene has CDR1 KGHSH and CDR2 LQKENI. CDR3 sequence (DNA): TGTGCCAGCTCACAGGATCCGAACCCCCCTCTCTATGGCTACACCTTC. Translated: CASSQDPNPPLYGYTF.

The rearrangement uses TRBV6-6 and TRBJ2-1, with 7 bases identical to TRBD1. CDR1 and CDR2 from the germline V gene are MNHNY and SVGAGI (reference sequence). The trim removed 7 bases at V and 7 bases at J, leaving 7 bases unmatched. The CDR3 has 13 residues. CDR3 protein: CASIRQGWNEQFF. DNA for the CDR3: TGTGCCAGCATCCGACAGGGTTGGAATGAGCAGTTCTTC.

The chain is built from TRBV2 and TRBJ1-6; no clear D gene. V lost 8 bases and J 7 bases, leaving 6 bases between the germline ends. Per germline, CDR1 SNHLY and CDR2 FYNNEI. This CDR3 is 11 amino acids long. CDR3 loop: CASGENSPLHF. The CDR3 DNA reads TGTGCCAGCGGAGAAAATTCACCCCTCCACTTT. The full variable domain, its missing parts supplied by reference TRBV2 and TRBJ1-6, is EPEVTQTPSHQVTQMGQEVILRCVPISNHLYFYWYRQILGQKVEFLVSFYNNEISEKSEIFDDQFSVERPDGSNFTLKIRSTKLEDSAMYFCASGENSPLHFGNGTRLTVT.

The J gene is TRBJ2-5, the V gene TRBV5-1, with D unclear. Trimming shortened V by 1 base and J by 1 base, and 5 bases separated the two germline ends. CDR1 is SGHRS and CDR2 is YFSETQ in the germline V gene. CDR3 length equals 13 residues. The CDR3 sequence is CASSLLPQETQYF. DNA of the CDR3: TGCGCCAGCAGCTTGCTCCCCCAAGAGACCCAGTACTTC.

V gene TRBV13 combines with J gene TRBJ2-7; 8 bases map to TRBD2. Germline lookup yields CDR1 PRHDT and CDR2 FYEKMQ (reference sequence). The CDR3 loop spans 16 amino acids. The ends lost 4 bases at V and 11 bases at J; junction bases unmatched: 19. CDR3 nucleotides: TGTGCCAGCAGCTCACGGCAGGGACTAGAGGTTCCCAGGGAGTACTTC. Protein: CASSSRQGLEVPREYF.

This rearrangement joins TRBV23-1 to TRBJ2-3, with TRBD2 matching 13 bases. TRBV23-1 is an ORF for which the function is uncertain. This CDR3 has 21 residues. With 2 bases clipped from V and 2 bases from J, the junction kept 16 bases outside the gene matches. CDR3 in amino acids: CASSQAPWARGLAGNTDTQYF. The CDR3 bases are TGCGCCAGCAGTCAAGCTCCCTGGGCAAGGGGACTAGCGGGGAACACAGATACGCAGTATTTT.

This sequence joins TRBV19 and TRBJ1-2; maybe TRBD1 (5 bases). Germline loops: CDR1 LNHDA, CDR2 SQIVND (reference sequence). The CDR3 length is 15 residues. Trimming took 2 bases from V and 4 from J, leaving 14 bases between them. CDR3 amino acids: CASSINTRGSYGYTF. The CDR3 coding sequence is TGTGCCAGTAGTATAAACACGAGGGGTTCCTATGGCTACACCTTC.

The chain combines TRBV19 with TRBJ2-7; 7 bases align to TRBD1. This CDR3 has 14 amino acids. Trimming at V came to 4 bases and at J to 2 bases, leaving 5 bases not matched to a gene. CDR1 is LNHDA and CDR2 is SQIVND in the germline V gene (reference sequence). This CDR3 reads CASSRWDSTYEQYF. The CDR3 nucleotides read TGTGCCAGTAGTAGGTGGGACAGCACCTACGAGCAGTACTTC.

The CDR3 DNA reads as TGTGCCAGCAGCTTTCGGCCAGGGTTGGAATCCTACAATGAGCAGTTCTTC. Protein product: CASSFRPGLESYNEQFF. The chain uses TRBV7-9 and TRBJ2-1, with D maybe TRBD1 (5 bases). V lost 3 bases and J lost 1, with 16 bases in between. The CDR3 totals 17 residues. The V gene's germline CDR1 is SEHNR and CDR2 FQNEAQ (reference sequence).

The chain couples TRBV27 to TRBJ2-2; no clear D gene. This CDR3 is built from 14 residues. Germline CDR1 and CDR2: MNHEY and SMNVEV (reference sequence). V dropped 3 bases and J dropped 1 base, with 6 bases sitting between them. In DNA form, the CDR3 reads TGTGCCAGCAGTTTTCCGGGGAACACCGGGGAGCTGTTTTTT. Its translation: CASSFPGNTGELFF.

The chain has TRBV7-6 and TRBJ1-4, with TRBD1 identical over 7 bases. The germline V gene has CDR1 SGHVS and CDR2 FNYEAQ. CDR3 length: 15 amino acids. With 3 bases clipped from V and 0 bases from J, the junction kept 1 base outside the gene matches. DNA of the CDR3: TGTGCCAGCAGCTTTACAGGGGCAACTAATGAAAAACTGTTTTTT. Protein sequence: CASSFTGATNEKLFF.

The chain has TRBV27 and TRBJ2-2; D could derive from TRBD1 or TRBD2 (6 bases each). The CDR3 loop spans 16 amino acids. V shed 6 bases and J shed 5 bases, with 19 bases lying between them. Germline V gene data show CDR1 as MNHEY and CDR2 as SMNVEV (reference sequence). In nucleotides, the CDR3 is TGTGCCAGCAGCGCCATCAGGGGAGGTTTTACCGGGGAGCTGTTTTTT. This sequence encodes CASSAIRGGFTGELFF.

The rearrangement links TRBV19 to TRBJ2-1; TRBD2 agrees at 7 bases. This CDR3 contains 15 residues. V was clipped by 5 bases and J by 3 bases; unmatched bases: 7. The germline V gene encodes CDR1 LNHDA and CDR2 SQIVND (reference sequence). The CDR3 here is CASSPTSSNYNEQFF. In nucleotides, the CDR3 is TGTGCCAGTAGTCCGACTAGCAGCAACTACAATGAGCAGTTCTTC.

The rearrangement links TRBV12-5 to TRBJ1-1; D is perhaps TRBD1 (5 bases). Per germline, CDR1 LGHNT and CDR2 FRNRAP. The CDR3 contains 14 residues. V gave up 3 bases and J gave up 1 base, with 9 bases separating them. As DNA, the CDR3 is TGTGCTAGTGGTTTCGGTGGGGGGAACACTGAAGCTTTCTTT. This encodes CASGFGGGNTEAFF.

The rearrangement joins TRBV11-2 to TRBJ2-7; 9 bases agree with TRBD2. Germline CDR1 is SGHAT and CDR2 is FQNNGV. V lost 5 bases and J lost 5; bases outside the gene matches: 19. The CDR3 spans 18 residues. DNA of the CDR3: TGTGCCAGCAGCCCTCTAGCGGGAACGTTACCTAAGGTGGACGAGCAGTACTTC. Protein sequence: CASSPLAGTLPKVDEQYF.

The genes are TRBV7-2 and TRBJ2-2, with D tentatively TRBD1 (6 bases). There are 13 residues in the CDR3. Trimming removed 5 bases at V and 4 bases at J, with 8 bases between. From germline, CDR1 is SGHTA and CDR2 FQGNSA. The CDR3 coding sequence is TGTGCCAGCAGCCGAGGGGGCACCGGGGAGCTGTTTTTT. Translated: CASSRGGTGELFF. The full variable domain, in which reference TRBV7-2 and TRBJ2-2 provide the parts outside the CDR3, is GAGVSQSPSNKVTEKGKDVELRCDPISGHTALYWYRQSLGQGLEFLIYFQGNSAPDKSGLPSDRFSAERTGGSVSTLTIQRTQQEDSAVYLCASSRGGTGELFFGEGSRLTVL.